The 22 T cell receptor beta chains below all came from one sample that was sequenced in a study of human thymus T cells. Produced via immunoSEQ multiplex PCR; TCRdb's table is partial and in-frame only. The sample shows tens of thousands of clones, around 94% of them seen only once. Sequencing was carried out using blood. The receptors were sampled from a boy less than two years old with a congenital heart defect but otherwise immunologically healthy.

The chain couples TRBV4-2 to TRBJ2-5, with D possibly TRBD2 on 5 matching bases. This CDR3 is 16 amino acids long. Germline CDR1 LGHNA, CDR2 YNFKEQ. Trimming cost V 1 base and J 4 bases, with 16 bases left between them. The DNA for the CDR3 is TGTGCCAGCAGCCAAGTGGCCCGGGGTGGGTCAGAGACCCAGTACTTC. It yields the protein CASSQVARGGSETQYF.

The table lists this clone with a count of one. The V gene is TRBV19, the J gene TRBJ2-7; D is unresolved. CDR3 size: 13 residues. Germline CDR1 LNHDA, CDR2 SQIVND (reference sequence). Trimming stripped 4 bases from V and 5 bases from J, with 12 bases between. CDR3 nucleotides: TGTGCCAGTAGTAACACTCCGGCCCACGAGCAGTACTTC. Residues: CASSNTPAHEQYF.

V and J are TRBV9 and TRBJ1-6, with D hard to call. Trimming took 0 bases from V and 8 from J, leaving 12 bases between them. Germline V gene sequence: CDR1 SGDLS, CDR2 YYNGEE. This CDR3 contains 15 residues. CDR3 region: CASSVDVRPDSPLHF. CDR3 sequence (DNA): TGTGCCAGCAGCGTAGATGTCCGGCCGGATTCACCCCTCCACTTT.

This clone has just a few counts. The chain uses TRBV7-9 and TRBJ2-7; weak D call: TRBD2 (5 bases). V lost 0 bases, J lost 2 bases, and 11 bases lay in between. The CDR3 spans 15 residues. CDR1 and CDR2 from the germline V gene are SEHNR and FQNEAQ (reference sequence). The chain's CDR3 is CASSLALETTYEQYF. DNA of the CDR3: TGTGCCAGCAGCTTAGCATTAGAGACTACCTACGAGCAGTACTTC.

This clone was counted a few times. CDR3 coding DNA: TGTGCCAGCAGAATCACTAGCGGGATCTGGCATGAGCAGTTCTTC. Its protein is CASRITSGIWHEQFF. The rearrangement joins TRBV7-8 to TRBJ2-1, with 10 bases fitting TRBD2. J gave up 8 bases and V 6 bases, and 10 bases lay outside the gene matches. The germline V gene has CDR1 SGHVS and CDR2 FQNEAQ. This CDR3 has 15 residues.

J is TRBJ1-2 and V is TRBV19, with 8 bases that match TRBD1. J was trimmed by 2 bases and V by 5 bases; bases with no gene match: 10. The length of the CDR3 is 16 residues. In germline, CDR1 is LNHDA, CDR2 SQIVND (reference sequence). This chain's CDR3 is CASSRGQGSGNYGYTF. The DNA of the CDR3 is TGTGCCAGTAGTCGCGGACAGGGAAGCGGGAACTATGGCTACACCTTC.

The rearrangement uses TRBV5-4 and TRBJ2-1; unclear D gene. The CDR3 extends over 14 amino acids. Trimming removed 1 base at V and 5 bases at J, with 10 bases between. CDR1 is SGHNT, CDR2 YYREEE, per germline (reference sequence). The CDR3 loop reads CASSLPRLDNEQFF. In nucleotides, the CDR3 is TGTGCCAGCAGCTTGCCCCGGTTGGACAATGAGCAGTTCTTC.

V is TRBV2 and J is TRBJ2-6; D ambiguous. With 3 bases removed from V and 4 bases from J, the gap between germline ends came to 10 bases. Germline loops: CDR1 SNHLY, CDR2 FYNNEI. The CDR3 extends over 15 amino acids. The CDR3 region has the DNA TGTGCCAGCAGTGATTCTTCACTCGGGGCCAACGTCCTGACTTTC. This gives the protein CASSDSSLGANVLTF. The entire variable domain, with the rest obtained from reference TRBV2 and TRBJ2-6, is as follows: EPEVTQTPSHQVTQMGQEVILRCVPISNHLYFYWYRQILGQKVEFLVSFYNNEISEKSEIFDDQFSVERPDGSNFTLKIRSTKLEDSAMYFCASSDSSLGANVLTFGAGSRLTVL.

The V call is TRBV7-2, the J call TRBJ2-1; 8 bases are a match to TRBD2. J lost 11 bases, V lost 1 base, and 7 bases had no gene match. Looked up from germline, CDR1 is SGHTA and CDR2 is FQGNSA. The CDR3 sequence is 14 residues long. The CDR3 region is CASSLGSGVSKQFF. The CDR3 DNA sequence: TGTGCCAGCAGCTTAGGTAGCGGGGTTAGTAAGCAGTTCTTC.

The chain is built from TRBV30 and TRBJ1-1; no clear D gene. CDR3 length: 14 residues. V was shortened by 2 bases and J by 1 base, with 11 bases between the two germline ends. CDR1 and CDR2 from the germline V gene are GTSNPN and SVGIG (reference sequence). The CDR3 sequence: CAWSIGRQNTEAFF. CDR3 coding DNA: TGTGCCTGGAGTATAGGCCGCCAGAACACTGAAGCTTTCTTT.

This clone came up a few times. The rearrangement joins TRBV27 to TRBJ2-5; a weak D match, TRBD2 (6 bases). CDR1 and CDR2 from the germline V gene are MNHEY and SMNVEV (reference sequence). This CDR3 has 15 residues. V lost 2 bases and J lost 2, with 12 bases in between. The CDR3 DNA reads TGTGCCAGCAGTTTACTGGCGGGGTCACAAGAGACCCAGTACTTC. Protein product: CASSLLAGSQETQYF.

The chain is built from TRBV10-3 and TRBJ2-7, with TRBD2 matching 8 bases. Germline assignment: CDR1 ENHRY and CDR2 SYGVKD. V shed 0 bases and J 0 bases; nucleotides not matched to a gene: 4. The CDR3 totals 16 residues. The CDR3 loop reads CAISESKGLDSYEQYF. The CDR3 DNA sequence: TGTGCCATCAGTGAGTCGAAGGGACTAGACTCCTACGAGCAGTACTTC.

This chain joins TRBV25-1 and TRBJ1-4; D unresolved. CDR1 and CDR2 (germline): MGHDK, SYGVNS. V was clipped by 1 base and J by 8 bases, with 17 bases between them. CDR3 length: 16 residues. The CDR3 spells CASSESAGLPGEKLFF. DNA of the CDR3: TGTGCCAGCAGTGAATCTGCGGGCCTACCTGGGGAAAAACTGTTTTTT.

V usage is TRBV27 and J usage is TRBJ2-7; 7 nucleotides agree with TRBD1. The V segment lost 5 bases and the J segment 0 bases; nucleotides outside the gene matches: 7. The CDR3 consists of 15 residues. Looked up from germline, CDR1 is MNHEY and CDR2 is SMNVEV (reference sequence). The CDR3 loop reads CASSPRDSRSYEQYF. The DNA for the CDR3 is TGTGCCAGCAGTCCCCGGGACAGCCGCTCCTACGAGCAGTACTTC.

The chain carries TRBV4-1 and TRBJ2-1; the D is unclear. Trimming stripped 4 bases from V and 3 bases from J, with 13 bases between. CDR3 length: 15 amino acids. Germline CDR1 is MGHRA and CDR2 is YSYEKL. In DNA, the CDR3 is TGCGCCAGCAGCCCCTATAGGGCCCTCTACAATGAGCAGTTCTTC. It yields the protein CASSPYRALYNEQFF.

CDR3 sequence reads: CASSQNLVSSYNEQFF. The DNA of the CDR3 is TGCGCCAGCAGCCAAAACCTAGTAAGCTCCTACAATGAGCAGTTCTTC. The rearrangement uses TRBV4-1 and TRBJ2-1; D remains ambiguous. The germline V gene has CDR1 MGHRA and CDR2 YSYEKL. The CDR3 length is 16 residues. V was pared by 2 bases and J by 0 bases, with 11 bases between.

The J gene is TRBJ2-5, the V gene TRBV5-4; D possibly corresponds to TRBD1 (5 bases). CDR1 SGHNT and CDR2 YYREEE come from the germline V gene (reference sequence). V was shortened by 1 base and J by 4 bases, with 11 bases between the two germline ends. This CDR3 is built from 14 residues. The CDR3 DNA reads as TGTGCCAGCAGCTTGTTGGGGCAGGTAGAGACCCAGTACTTC. This sequence encodes CASSLLGQVETQYF.

The CDR3, as DNA: TGTGCCAGCAGCCAAGATCCTGGGGGAGTGAATGAGCAGTTCTTC. Protein sequence: CASSQDPGGVNEQFF. The chain is built from TRBV14 and TRBJ2-1; either TRBD1 or TRBD2 may fit D (5 bases each). The length of the CDR3 is 15 residues. Per the germline V gene, CDR1 is SGHDN and CDR2 is FVKESK. With 0 bases removed from V and 7 bases from J, the gap between germline ends came to 13 bases.

This chain uses TRBV6-6 with TRBJ2-7, with 9 bases that match TRBD2. The CDR3 extends over 15 amino acids. Germline V lookup: CDR1 MNHNY, CDR2 SVGAGI (reference sequence). J was trimmed by 7 bases and V by 2 bases; bases with no gene match: 9. This CDR3 is CASSYGGRASGEQYF. CDR3 sequence (DNA): TGTGCCAGCAGTTACGGCGGGAGGGCCTCGGGTGAGCAGTACTTC.

This sequence joins TRBV28 and TRBJ2-6; possibly TRBD2 for D (6 bases). Germline-derived CDR1 and CDR2 are MDHEN and SYDVKM. The CDR3 is 17 residues long. V gave up 4 bases and J gave up 0 bases, with 13 bases separating them. The DNA of the CDR3 is TGTGCCAGCAGTTCTCCGGGGGACCCCTCTGGGGCCAACGTCCTGACTTTC. It encodes CASSSPGDPSGANVLTF. Full variable domain (rest looked up from reference TRBV28 and TRBJ2-6): DVKVTQSSRYLVKRTGEKVFLECVQDMDHENMFWYRQDPGLGLRLIYFSYDVKMKEKGDIPEGYSVSREKKERFSLILESASTNQTSMYLCASSSPGDPSGANVLTFGAGSRLTVL.

The chain uses TRBV4-3 and TRBJ2-5; 10 nucleotides agree with TRBD2. Germline-derived CDR1 and CDR2 are LGHNA and YSLEER. The CDR3 is 16 residues long. Losses at the gene ends were 3 bases for V and 11 bases for J; bases not matched to a gene: 15. In nucleotides, the CDR3 is TGCGCCAGCAGCCAGCACTCACCTAGCGGGGGACAGGTGCAGTACTTC. Its translation: CASSQHSPSGGQVQYF.

The V and J genes are TRBV7-9 and TRBJ2-1; D is perhaps TRBD2 (5 bases). CDR3 length: 14 residues. Germline values: CDR1 SEHNR, CDR2 FQNEAQ (reference sequence). V lost 2 bases to trimming and J lost 6 bases, with 11 bases between them. The CDR3 sequence is CASSLYSVSNEQFF. The DNA for the CDR3 is TGTGCCAGCAGCTTATATAGCGTCTCCAATGAGCAGTTCTTC.